A selection of T cell receptor beta chains follows, all from one sample in a study of cytomegalovirus exposure and HLA in healthy donors. Sequencing was performed with immunoSEQ multiplex PCR; in TCRdb, only in-frame clones are kept and a portion is missing. Found here are roughly 240,000 clones, around 80% of them singletons; the top ten hold approximately 0.49%. Sequencing used PBMCs. The receptor source for this set is a boy younger than 18 in good health and CMV-seronegative. Each CDR3 is given with its conserved first and last residue. D genes are given only for firm matches. Not all rows give a size; the values are once, few, many and, for expanded clones, a class.

CDR3aa,CDR3nt,v_gene,d_gene,j_gene,abundance
CASGHNDAGGCGLQPQHF,TGTGCTAGTGGACATAATGACGCAGGGGGCTGTGGTTTGCAGCCCCAGCATTTT,TRBV12-5,TRBD1,TRBJ1-5,.
CASSLRPEKETQYF,TGTGCCAGCAGCTTAAGGCCGGAGAAAGAGACCCAGTACTTC,TRBV11-2,.,TRBJ2-5,.
CASSVAPGSGSTQYF,TGTGCCAGCAGCGTAGCCCCGGGGTCTGGGAGTACGCAGTATTTT,TRBV9,.,TRBJ2-3,.
CASSEALFRGQDFSGSSYEQYF,TGTGCCAGCAGTGAAGCCCTCTTTAGGGGACAGGACTTTAGCGGGAGTTCCTACGAGCAGTACTTC,TRBV2,.,TRBJ2-7,.
CSGAKTSSGTDTQYF,TGCAGCGGGGCTAAGACTAGCAGCGGCACAGATACGCAGTATTTT,TRBV29-1,TRBD2,TRBJ2-3,.
CAWSVLGDTQYF,TGTGCCTGGAGTGTACTAGGCGATACGCAGTATTTT,TRBV30,.,TRBJ2-3,once
CASSGGEAYEKLFF,TGTGCCAGCAGTGGGGGGGAAGCCTACGAAAAACTGTTTTTT,TRBV6-1,.,TRBJ1-4,.
CASSLAQREGDTQYF,TGTGCCAGCAGCTTAGCCCAGCGGGAGGGAGATACGCAGTATTTT,TRBV7-6,TRBD2,TRBJ2-3,once
CASSYFAGTYEQYF,TGTGCCAGCAGTTACTTTGCCGGGACCTACGAGCAGTACTTC,TRBV6-6,.,TRBJ2-7,.
CASSSYPGHSYEQYF,TGTGCCAGCAGTTCATACCCCGGACACTCCTACGAGCAGTACTTC,TRBV6-5,.,TRBJ2-7,.
CASNLAGGDEQFF,TGTGCCTCGAACCTAGCGGGGGGCGATGAGCAGTTCTTC,TRBV30,TRBD2,TRBJ2-1,.
CASSFSDNEQFF,TGCGCCAGCAGCTTTTCGGACAATGAGCAGTTCTTC,TRBV5-1,.,TRBJ2-1,.
CSATGSNYGYTF,TGCAGCGCCACAGGGTCCAACTATGGCTACACCTTC,TRBV29-1,.,TRBJ1-2,.
CASRVLAGAPGEQFF,TGTGCCAGCAGGGTACTAGCGGGAGCCCCCGGAGAGCAGTTCTTC,TRBV2,TRBD2,TRBJ2-1,.
CASSLAGRGNEQFF,TGTGCCAGCAGCTTAGCCGGCCGAGGCAATGAGCAGTTCTTC,TRBV7-6,.,TRBJ2-1,.
CASSLTRQGHRYEQYF,TGTGCCAGCAGCTTAACTAGACAGGGTCACCGCTACGAGCAGTACTTC,TRBV7-6,TRBD1,TRBJ2-7,.
CASRTPGFEQYF,TGTGCCAGCCGAACACCAGGGTTCGAGCAGTACTTC,TRBV2,.,TRBJ2-7,.
CASSFNVGGTDTQYF,TGTGCCAGCAGCTTTAACGTGGGGGGGACAGATACGCAGTATTTT,TRBV7-2,TRBD2,TRBJ2-3,.
CASSTSLHF,TGTGCCAGCAGCACGAGCCTCCACTTT,TRBV4-2,.,TRBJ1-6,.
CASSVDSSEAFF,TGTGCCAGCAGCGTAGACAGTTCTGAAGCTTTCTTT,TRBV9,.,TRBJ1-1,.
CASKVRPGSGYGYTF,TGTGCCAGCAAGGTCCGGCCAGGGTCGGGCTATGGCTACACCTTC,TRBV6-4,.,TRBJ1-2,.
CAISEPGQGARFQHF,TGTGCCATCAGTGAGCCGGGACAGGGGGCTCGCTTCCAGCATTTT,TRBV10-3,TRBD1,TRBJ1-5,.
CASSLGLAGKETQYF,TGTGCCAGCAGCTTGGGACTAGCGGGGAAAGAGACCCAGTACTTC,TRBV7-6,TRBD2,TRBJ2-5,.
CASSVWLLAKNIQYF,TGTGCCAGCAGCGTTTGGTTACTAGCCAAAAACATTCAGTACTTC,TRBV9,.,TRBJ2-4,once
CASSPIVVLAENYEQYF,TGTGCCAGCAGTCCCATCGTCGTTCTAGCGGAGAACTACGAGCAGTACTTC,TRBV27,TRBD2,TRBJ2-7,.
CASSLGTGGYQETQYF,TGTGCCAGCAGCTTAGGCACGGGGGGCTACCAAGAGACCCAGTACTTC,TRBV2,.,TRBJ2-5,few
CASSFLAGGPTDTQYF,TGTGCCAGCAGCTTCCTAGCGGGGGGGCCGACAGATACGCAGTATTTT,TRBV7-8,TRBD2,TRBJ2-3,.
CASSGVDEHTSGGSADTQYF,TGTGCCAGCAGTGGGGTAGATGAGCACACGTCGGGGGGTTCGGCAGATACGCAGTATTTT,TRBV6-1,TRBD2,TRBJ2-3,.
CASSRFYREGNTIYF,TGTGCCAGCAGCCGGTTCTACAGGGAGGGAAACACCATATATTTT,TRBV14,.,TRBJ1-3,.
CASSKGQYNEKLFF,TGTGCCAGCAGCAAGGGACAGTATAATGAAAAACTGTTTTTT,TRBV9,TRBD1,TRBJ1-4,.
CASSLGWQGRYNSNTGELFF,TGTGCCAGCAGTTTAGGGTGGCAGGGGCGATACAATTCGAACACCGGGGAGCTGTTTTTT,TRBV28,.,TRBJ2-2,.
CASSVARGQPYGYTF,TGTGCCAGCAGCGTAGCTAGGGGACAGCCCTATGGCTACACCTTC,TRBV9,TRBD1,TRBJ1-2,.
CASSIRDRVFDEQYF,TGTGCCAGCAGTATCCGGGACAGGGTTTTCGACGAGCAGTACTTC,TRBV27,TRBD1,TRBJ2-7,.
CASSTEGQPNTEAFF,TGTGCCAGCAGCACAGAGGGACAGCCGAACACTGAAGCTTTCTTT,TRBV5-6,TRBD1,TRBJ1-1,few
CSAYSLETQYF,TGCAGTGCTTATTCTCTGGAGACCCAGTACTTC,TRBV20-1,.,TRBJ2-5,.
CASRLRQDVYNEQFF,TGTGCCAGTAGACTACGACAGGACGTATACAATGAGCAGTTCTTC,TRBV19,.,TRBJ2-1,.
CASSFFGDTEAFF,TGTGCCAGCAGCTTTTTTGGAGACACTGAAGCTTTCTTT,TRBV11-3,.,TRBJ1-1,once
CASSQDTFAKETQYF,TGTGCCAGCAGCCAAGACACTTTCGCGAAAGAGACCCAGTACTTC,TRBV4-2,.,TRBJ2-5,.
CASSIPAGPPYEQYF,TGTGCCAGTAGTATACCGGCAGGGCCTCCCTACGAGCAGTACTTC,TRBV19,.,TRBJ2-7,.
CASSQIAGGRLNEQFF,TGCGCCAGCAGCCAAATAGCGGGAGGTCGTTTGAATGAGCAGTTCTTC,TRBV4-1,TRBD2,TRBJ2-1,.
CASSSTGVPGLAYNEQFF,TGCGCCAGCAGCTCTACAGGGGTCCCGGGACTAGCCTACAATGAGCAGTTCTTC,TRBV5-1,.,TRBJ2-1,.
CASRKYSGTSGIYEQYF,TGTGCCAGCAGAAAATACTCCGGGACTAGCGGCATCTACGAGCAGTACTTC,TRBV7-2,TRBD2,TRBJ2-7,few
CSVGGSEYQETQYF,TGCAGCGTTGGAGGGTCGGAGTACCAAGAGACCCAGTACTTC,TRBV29-1,.,TRBJ2-5,.
CATSRQDRENYGYTF,TGTGCCACCAGCAGACAGGACAGGGAAAACTATGGCTACACCTTC,TRBV15,TRBD1,TRBJ1-2,.
CASSLLLFGELFF,TGTGCCAGCAGCTTATTACTATTCGGGGAGCTGTTTTTT,TRBV11-3,.,TRBJ2-2,.
CASSDISGGGLYEQYF,TGTGCCAGCAGTGATATTAGCGGGGGCGGTCTTTACGAGCAGTACTTC,TRBV2,TRBD2,TRBJ2-7,once